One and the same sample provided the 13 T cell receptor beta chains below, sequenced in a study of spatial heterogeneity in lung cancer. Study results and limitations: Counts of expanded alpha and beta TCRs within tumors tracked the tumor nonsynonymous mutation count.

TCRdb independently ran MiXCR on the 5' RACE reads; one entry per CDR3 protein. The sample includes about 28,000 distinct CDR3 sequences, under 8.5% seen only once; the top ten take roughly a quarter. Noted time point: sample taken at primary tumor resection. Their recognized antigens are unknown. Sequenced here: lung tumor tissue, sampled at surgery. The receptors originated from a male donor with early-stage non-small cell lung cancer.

This CDR3 reads CASSQDPRSTNEKLFF. CDR3 bases: TGCGCCAGCAGCCAAGACCCCCGTTCAACTAATGAAAAACTGTTTTTT. The chain carries TRBV4-3 and TRBJ1-4, with no clear D. Germline V CDR1 and CDR2: LGHNA, YSLEER. The V and J ends lost 0 bases and 0 bases respectively, with 8 bases between them. CDR3 length: 16 amino acids.

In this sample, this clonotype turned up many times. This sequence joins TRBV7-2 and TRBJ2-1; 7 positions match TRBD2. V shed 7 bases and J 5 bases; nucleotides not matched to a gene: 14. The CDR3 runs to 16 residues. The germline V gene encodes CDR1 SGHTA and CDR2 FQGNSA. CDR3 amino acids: CASKTTGGISNNEQFF. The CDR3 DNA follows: TGTGCCAGCAAAACGACCGGGGGGATATCTAACAATGAGCAGTTCTTC.

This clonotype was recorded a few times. CDR3 sequence: CASSPQGTQNTEAFF. DNA for the CDR3: TGTGCCAGCTCACCCCAGGGGACCCAGAACACTGAAGCTTTCTTT. This chain connects TRBV18 to TRBJ1-1; perhaps TRBD1 as D (6 bases). V was trimmed by 3 bases and J by 1 base, leaving 12 bases between them. Germline V gene lookup returns CDR1 KGHSH and CDR2 LQKENI. This CDR3 region has 15 residues.

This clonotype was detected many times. DNA of the CDR3: TGTGCCAGCAGTTCCACAGGGAGTGGTAATTCACCCCTCCACTTT. It translates to CASSSTGSGNSPLHF. The gene calls are TRBV6-2 or TRBV6-3 and TRBJ1-6, with a weak D call TRBD1 (6 bases). Germline lookup yields CDR1 MNHEY and CDR2 SVGEGT. The CDR3 is made up of 15 amino acids. Trimming left V 4 bases short and J 6 bases short, with 13 bases between.

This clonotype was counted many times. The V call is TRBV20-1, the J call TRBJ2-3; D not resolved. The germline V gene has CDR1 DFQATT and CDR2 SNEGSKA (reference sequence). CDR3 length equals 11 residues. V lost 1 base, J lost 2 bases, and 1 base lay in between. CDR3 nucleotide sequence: TGCAGTGCTAGAGTCACAGATACGCAGTATTTT. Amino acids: CSARVTDTQYF.

The DNA of the CDR3 is TGTGCCAGCAGTGGAGGGGGGACGCAGACCCAGTACTTC. Translated, it gives CASSGGGTQTQYF. V is TRBV2 and J is TRBJ2-5, with D perhaps assigned TRBD1 or TRBD2 (6 bases each). The CDR3 sequence is 13 residues long. Trimming removed 4 bases from V and 6 bases from J, with 12 bases in between. The germline V gene encodes CDR1 SNHLY and CDR2 FYNNEI. Complete variable domain (other parts from reference TRBV2 and TRBJ2-5): EPEVTQTPSHQVTQMGQEVILRCVPISNHLYFYWYRQILGQKVEFLVSFYNNEISEKSEIFDDQFSVERPDGSNFTLKIRSTKLEDSAMYFCASSGGGTQTQYFGPGTRLLVL.

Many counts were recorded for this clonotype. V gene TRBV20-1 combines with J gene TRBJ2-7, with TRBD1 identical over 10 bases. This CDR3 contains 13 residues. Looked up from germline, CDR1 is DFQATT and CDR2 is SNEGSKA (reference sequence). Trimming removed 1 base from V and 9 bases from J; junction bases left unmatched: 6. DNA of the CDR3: TGCAGTGCTAGAGCCGGGACAGGGGCGGGGCAGTACTTC. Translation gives CSARAGTGAGQYF.

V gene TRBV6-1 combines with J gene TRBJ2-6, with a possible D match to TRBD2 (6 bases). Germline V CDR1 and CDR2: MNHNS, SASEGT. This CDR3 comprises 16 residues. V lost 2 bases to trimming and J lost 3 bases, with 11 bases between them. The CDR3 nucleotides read TGTGCCAGCAGTGAACAAGGAGGGAGTGGGGCCAACGTCCTGACTTTC. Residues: CASSEQGGSGANVLTF.

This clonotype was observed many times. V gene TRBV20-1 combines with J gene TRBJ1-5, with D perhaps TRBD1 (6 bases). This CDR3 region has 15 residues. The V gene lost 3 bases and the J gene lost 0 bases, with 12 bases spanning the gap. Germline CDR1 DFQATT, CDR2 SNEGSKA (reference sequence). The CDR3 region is CSARVHRDSNQPQHF. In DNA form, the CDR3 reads TGCAGTGCTAGGGTACACAGGGATAGCAATCAGCCCCAGCATTTT.

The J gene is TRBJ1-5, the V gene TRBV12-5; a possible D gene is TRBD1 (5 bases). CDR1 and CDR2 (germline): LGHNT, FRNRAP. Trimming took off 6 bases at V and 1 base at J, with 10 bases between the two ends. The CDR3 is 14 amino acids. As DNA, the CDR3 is TGTGCTAGTGGCGTGGGGGGAAGCAATCAGCCCCAGCATTTT. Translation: CASGVGGSNQPQHF. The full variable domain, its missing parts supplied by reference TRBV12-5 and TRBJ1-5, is DARVTQTPRHKVTEMGQEVTMRCQPILGHNTVFWYRQTMMQGLELLAYFRNRAPLDDSGMPKDRFSAEMPDATLATLKIQPSEPRDSAVYFCASGVGGSNQPQHFGDGTRLSIL.

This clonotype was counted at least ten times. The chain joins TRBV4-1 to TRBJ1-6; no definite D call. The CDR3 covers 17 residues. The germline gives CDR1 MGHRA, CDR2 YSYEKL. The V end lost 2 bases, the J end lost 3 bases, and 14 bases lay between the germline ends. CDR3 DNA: TGCGCCAGCAGCCAAAGGGCCCAGGTCGACTATAATTCACCCCTCCACTTT. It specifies CASSQRAQVDYNSPLHF.

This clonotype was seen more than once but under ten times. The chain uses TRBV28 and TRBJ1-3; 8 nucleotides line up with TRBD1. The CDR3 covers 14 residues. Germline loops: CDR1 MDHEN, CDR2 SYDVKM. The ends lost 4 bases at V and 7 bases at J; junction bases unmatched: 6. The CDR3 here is CASSSPGGANTIYF. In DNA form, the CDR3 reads TGTGCCAGCAGTTCACCAGGGGGCGCGAACACCATATATTTT. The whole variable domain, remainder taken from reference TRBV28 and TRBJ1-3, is DVKVTQSSRYLVKRTGEKVFLECVQDMDHENMFWYRQDPGLGLRLIYFSYDVKMKEKGDIPEGYSVSREKKERFSLILESASTNQTSMYLCASSSPGGANTIYFGEGSWLTVV.

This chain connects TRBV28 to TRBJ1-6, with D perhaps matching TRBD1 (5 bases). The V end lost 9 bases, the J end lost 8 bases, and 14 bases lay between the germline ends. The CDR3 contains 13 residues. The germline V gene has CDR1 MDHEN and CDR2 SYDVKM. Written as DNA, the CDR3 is TGTGCCAGTTTCCGGGACGAAGATTCACCCCTCCACTTT. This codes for CASFRDEDSPLHF. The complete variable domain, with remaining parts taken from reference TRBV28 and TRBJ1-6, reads DVKVTQSSRYLVKRTGEKVFLECVQDMDHENMFWYRQDPGLGLRLIYFSYDVKMKEKGDIPEGYSVSREKKERFSLILESASTNQTSMYLCASFRDEDSPLHFGNGTRLTVT.